The rows below give T cell receptor beta chains drawn from one sample of a study of blood T cells in healthy people across ages. MiXCR was run by TCRdb on the 5' RACE reads, yielding one entry per CDR3 protein. Of about 640,000 distinct CDR3 sequences detected, approximately 30% appear once; the ten largest clones hold 15% to 19%. The sample comprised blood. Every receptor here comes from a woman of 80 years or more in good health. Both conserved end residues are part of each CDR3. Fields, in order: J gene, clone size, D gene, V gene, CDR3 DNA, CDR3 protein. The D gene is left open where the match is weak. A row's size may be missing; if present it is once, few, many or a size class.

j_call: TRBJ1-1
clone_size: many
d_call: .
v_call: TRBV20-1
cdr3_nt: TGCAGTGCTAGAGGGCTCACTAGAGGGGCTTTCTTT
cdr3_aa: CSARGLTRGAFF

j_call: TRBJ2-3
clone_size: many
d_call: .
v_call: TRBV5-6
cdr3_nt: TGTGCCAGCAGCTCGCTGTCTAGTAGGGGGAAACTCACAGATACGCAGTATTTT
cdr3_aa: CASSSLSSRGKLTDTQYF

j_call: TRBJ2-7
clone_size: .
d_call: .
v_call: TRBV6-1
cdr3_nt: TGTGCCAGCAGTCGCTACGAAAGACAGCGACCCTCCCCGGGCGAGCAGTACTTC
cdr3_aa: CASSRYERQRPSPGEQYF

j_call: TRBJ2-3
clone_size: many
d_call: .
v_call: TRBV7-3
cdr3_nt: TGTGCCAGCAGCGTCACAGCCTTGAGCACAGATACGCAGTATTTT
cdr3_aa: CASSVTALSTDTQYF

j_call: TRBJ2-5
clone_size: many
d_call: TRBD2
v_call: TRBV6-5
cdr3_nt: TGTGCCAGCAGTTACTCAGGACGGGGGGGCGAAGAGACCCAGTACTTC
cdr3_aa: CASSYSGRGGEETQYF

j_call: TRBJ2-5
clone_size: many
d_call: .
v_call: TRBV20-1
cdr3_nt: TGCAGTGCCCCAAGGGCCGAATTACAAGAGACCCAGTACTTC
cdr3_aa: CSAPRAELQETQYF

j_call: TRBJ1-1
clone_size: many
d_call: .
v_call: TRBV27
cdr3_nt: TGTGCCAGCAGTTTACTCGGGTGGGGGGCTAACACTGAAGCTTTCTTT
cdr3_aa: CASSLLGWGANTEAFF

j_call: TRBJ1-2
clone_size: many
d_call: .
v_call: TRBV5-1
cdr3_nt: TGCGCCAGCGGCCAGGGAGCTAACTATGGCTACACCTTC
cdr3_aa: CASGQGANYGYTF

j_call: TRBJ1-2
clone_size: many
d_call: .
v_call: TRBV30
cdr3_nt: TGTGCCTGGAGTGTACAGGGTTTCTCTGGCTACACCTTC
cdr3_aa: CAWSVQGFSGYTF

j_call: TRBJ2-6
clone_size: .
d_call: .
v_call: TRBV5-1
cdr3_nt: TGCGCCAGCAGCCATCCCAGGGACCGCTCTGGGGCCAACGTCCTGACTTTC
cdr3_aa: CASSHPRDRSGANVLTF

j_call: TRBJ2-3
clone_size: many
d_call: TRBD2
v_call: TRBV20-1
cdr3_nt: TGCAGTGCAACACTAGCGGGGGGAAACACAGATACGCAGTATTTT
cdr3_aa: CSATLAGGNTDTQYF

j_call: TRBJ2-7
clone_size: many
d_call: TRBD1
v_call: TRBV3-1
cdr3_nt: TGTGCCAGCAGCCCCGGGGGGACAGGGGTCCACGAGCAGTACTTC
cdr3_aa: CASSPGGTGVHEQYF

j_call: TRBJ2-7
clone_size: .
d_call: .
v_call: TRBV6-2/TRBV6-3
cdr3_nt: TGTGCCAGCAGAAAGTCCTTCTACGAGCAGTACTTC
cdr3_aa: CASRKSFYEQYF

j_call: TRBJ2-5
clone_size: many
d_call: TRBD1
v_call: TRBV3-1
cdr3_nt: TGTGCCAGCAGCCGGACAGGGGGCGGTGAGACCCAGTACTTC
cdr3_aa: CASSRTGGGETQYF

j_call: TRBJ2-1
clone_size: many
d_call: TRBD1
v_call: TRBV2
cdr3_nt: TGTGCCAGCAGCGAGGGACAGGGAGTGTACAATGAGCAGTTCTTC
cdr3_aa: CASSEGQGVYNEQFF

j_call: TRBJ2-1
clone_size: .
d_call: TRBD2
v_call: TRBV28
cdr3_nt: TGTGCCAGCAGTTCTAGCGGGGGGGCCCTTTCCAATGAGCAGTTCTTC
cdr3_aa: CASSSSGGALSNEQFF

j_call: TRBJ1-5
clone_size: .
d_call: .
v_call: TRBV19
cdr3_nt: TGTGCCAGTAGCGGCGGCAGGTCCGACCAGCCCCAGCATTTT
cdr3_aa: CASSGGRSDQPQHF

j_call: TRBJ1-1
clone_size: .
d_call: .
v_call: TRBV12-3/TRBV12-4
cdr3_nt: TGTGCCAGCAGTTTAATCCCTTTGGGCACAGGGCGGACTGAAGCTTTCTTT
cdr3_aa: CASSLIPLGTGRTEAFF

j_call: TRBJ2-5
clone_size: many
d_call: .
v_call: TRBV5-6
cdr3_nt: TGTGCCAGCAGCTGGGGGAGTCGGAGGGAGACCCAGTACTTC
cdr3_aa: CASSWGSRRETQYF

j_call: TRBJ1-5
clone_size: few
d_call: TRBD1
v_call: TRBV5-6
cdr3_nt: TGTGCCAGCAGCAGGCACAGGGGTGGTCAGCCCCAGCATTTT
cdr3_aa: CASSRHRGGQPQHF

j_call: TRBJ2-7
clone_size: many
d_call: TRBD2
v_call: TRBV5-6
cdr3_nt: TGTGCCAGCAGCTTCATCCGTGCGGGGGGCTACGAGCAGTACTTC
cdr3_aa: CASSFIRAGGYEQYF

j_call: TRBJ2-1
clone_size: .
d_call: TRBD1
v_call: TRBV7-8
cdr3_nt: TGTGCCAGCGGCTGGAACCGGGACAGGATTTTCTACAATGAGCAGTTCTTC
cdr3_aa: CASGWNRDRIFYNEQFF

j_call: TRBJ2-3
clone_size: many
d_call: .
v_call: TRBV5-1
cdr3_nt: TGCGCCAGCAGCTTGCCGAGCACAGATACGCAGTATTTT
cdr3_aa: CASSLPSTDTQYF

j_call: TRBJ1-1
clone_size: .
d_call: TRBD1
v_call: TRBV7-9
cdr3_nt: TGTGCCAGCAGCCCCGGGGCAGGGGGCTGGAGCACTGAAGCTTTCTTT
cdr3_aa: CASSPGAGGWSTEAFF

j_call: TRBJ2-7
clone_size: .
d_call: .
v_call: TRBV7-2
cdr3_nt: TGTGCCAGCAGCTTAGGCGGTCAGGCCTTGGAACTGTACTTC
cdr3_aa: CASSLGGQALELYF

j_call: TRBJ2-7
clone_size: .
d_call: .
v_call: TRBV12-3/TRBV12-4
cdr3_nt: TGTGCCAGCAGGGGGGGCCCATCCCACGAGCAGTACTTC
cdr3_aa: CASRGGPSHEQYF